This T cell receptor (beta chain) originates from a study of T cells in Graves' hyperthyroidism and ophthalmopathy (dated by TCRdb to about 2019). Regarding the study in general: Peripheral blood samples were taken at the time of initial diagnosis, prior to any treatment. For training and testing, the approximately 97 patients in the discovery cohort were randomly divided in a 7:3 ratio. The paper reports TCR Vbeta CDR3 sequencing of fewer than 150 peripheral blood samples: around 45 ophthalmopathy, some 80 hyperthyroidism and 17 progressor patients. An independent validation cohort of some 18 hyperthyroidism patients and 17 patients who later progressed to ophthalmopathy tested prospective prediction of ophthalmopathy. A discovery cohort of roughly 100 patients, roughly 43 with Graves' ophthalmopathy and over 55 with stable Graves' hyperthyroidism, was used to find distinguishing TCR V-J signatures. Following sampling, methimazole starting at 30 mg daily was given to hyperthyroidism patients, and high-dose intravenous methylprednisolone was given to ophthalmopathy patients. In several Graves' hyperthyroidism patients, the study also compared T-cell repertoires from thyroid tissue with T-cell repertoires from blood. Overall study outcomes, separate from this receptor: In validation, the model predicted progression to ophthalmopathy a median of 6.5 months before onset, with roughly 68% sensitivity and 72.22% specificity. A model built on a 13 V-J signature distinguished ophthalmopathy from stable hyperthyroidism, reaching 87.88% sensitivity and 81.08% specificity in cross-validation and 80%/75% in testing. Blood samples also contained most of the expanded thyroid clonotypes (frequency above 0.001), which suggests that blood repertoires may reflect thyroid immune responses. Sample size was not statistically predetermined, and investigators were not blinded to group allocation.

V loses 9 bases at its end and J loses 7 bases; junction bases beyond the gene matches: 14. Taken from cysteine to phenylalanine, the CDR3 has 16 residues. Only CDR3 DNA is held: 48 bases, read in frame from base 1. CDR1 and CDR2, looked up from the germline V gene, are SNHLY and FYNNEI. Hyperthyroidism patients were newly diagnosed, with disease duration under 2 months, and aged 18 to 65 years. Any patient with an uncontrolled infection, another autoimmune disease, pregnancy or lactation was excluded. Clinical symptoms, serum thyroxine and TRAb, thyroid ultrasound, and orbital computed tomography formed the basis for the diagnoses. For progressor patients, blood was drawn at the first diagnosis of hyperthyroidism, before any ophthalmopathy symptoms had appeared. PBMCs were isolated from 10 ml of fresh peripheral blood by Ficoll-Paque density gradient centrifugation. Progressor patients were initially diagnosed with Graves' hyperthyroidism and developed ophthalmopathy during follow-up. Trizol reagent was used to extract total RNA, and RNA quality was then checked on an Agilent 2100 Bioanalyzer.

The TCR beta CDR3 regions were amplified from the RNA transcripts. The first round of RT-PCR for the TCR CDR3 was performed with the HTBI primer set and the Qiagen OneStep RT-PCR kit. The libraries were constructed in a second round of multiplex PCR and then size-selected and purified. Sequencing of the libraries was done on an Illumina HiSeq2000 using paired-end 100 bp reads. Regarding the original processing steps: Raw data were processed with SOAPnuke, discarding reads with adapters, uncalled bases, mean Phred below 15, or no exact constant-primer or identifier match. COPE v1.2.5 was used to merge high-quality paired reads, and clonotypes were defined as unique nucleotide sequences. MiTCR v1.1 was used to align clonotypes to the IMGT TRBV, TRBD and TRBJ reference segments. The analysis was restricted to V-J combinations with a frequency above 0.0001, which together covered about 99% of the repertoires. The TCS score was defined as the ratio of F50 (clonal expansion) to E x V (chaos), calculated using BLOSUM62-based TCRdist between CDR3 peptides within each V-J. Welch's t-statistics and random forest reduced 500 to 650 V-J features to about 13, which were used in a naive Bayes classifier (R e1071). The public sequencing data were trimmed at Q25 with fastp and processed into clonotypes with MiXCR by TCRdb, which kept only in-frame beta chains. Each entry merges the rows of one CDR3 protein and shows their most common DNA and genes. TCRdb's processing, not the authors' own work, is the source of the V and J calls. Here the sample has some 350,000 distinct CDR3 sequences; 15% to 19% occur a single time. The top ten hold around a quarter of the sample.

Concerning this clonotype itself: It lacks a known antigen. The input lacks base qualities; no much larger clone sits a single base away.

The receptor was derived from a woman aged 18-29 years with Graves' hyperthyroidism that later progressed to Graves' ophthalmopathy. What was sequenced was blood. The chain couples TRBV2 to TRBJ2-7; the central 14 bases match TRBD2. The base sequence is TGTGCCAGTATATGCACCGGGACTAGCGGGAGATGGGAGCAGTACTTC. It is translated as CASICTGTSGRWEQYF.